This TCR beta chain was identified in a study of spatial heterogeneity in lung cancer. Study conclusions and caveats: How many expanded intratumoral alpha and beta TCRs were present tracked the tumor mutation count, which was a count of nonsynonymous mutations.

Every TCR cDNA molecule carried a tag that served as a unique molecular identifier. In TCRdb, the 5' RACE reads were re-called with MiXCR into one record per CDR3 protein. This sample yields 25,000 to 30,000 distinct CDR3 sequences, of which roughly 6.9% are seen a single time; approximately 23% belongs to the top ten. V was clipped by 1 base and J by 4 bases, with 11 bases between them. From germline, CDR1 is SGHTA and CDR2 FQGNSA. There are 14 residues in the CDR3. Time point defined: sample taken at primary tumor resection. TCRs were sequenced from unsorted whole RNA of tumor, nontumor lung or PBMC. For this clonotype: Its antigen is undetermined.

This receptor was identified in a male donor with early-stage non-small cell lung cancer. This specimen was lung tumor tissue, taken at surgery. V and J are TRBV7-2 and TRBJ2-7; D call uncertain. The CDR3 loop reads CASSLVPAGYEQYF. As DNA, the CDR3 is TGTGCCAGCAGCTTAGTTCCGGCAGGATACGAGCAGTACTTC.